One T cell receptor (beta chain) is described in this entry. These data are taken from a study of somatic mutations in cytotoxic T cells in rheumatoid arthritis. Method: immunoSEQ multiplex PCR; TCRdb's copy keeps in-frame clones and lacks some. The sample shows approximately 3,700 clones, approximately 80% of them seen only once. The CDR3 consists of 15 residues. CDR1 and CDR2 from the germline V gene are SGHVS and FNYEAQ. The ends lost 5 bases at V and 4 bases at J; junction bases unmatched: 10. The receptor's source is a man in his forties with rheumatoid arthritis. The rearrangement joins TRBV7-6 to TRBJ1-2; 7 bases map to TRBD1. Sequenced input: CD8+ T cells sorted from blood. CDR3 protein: CASSPSSRDSYGYTF. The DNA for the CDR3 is TGTGCCAGCAGCCCCTCGTCCCGGGACAGCTATGGCTACACCTTC.